The source of this T cell receptor beta chain is a study of response to subunit inactivated influenza vaccine. Study-wide results and caveats: That few new T cells are recruited by each seasonal influenza vaccination was the authors' suggestion.

The CDR3 loop spans 17 amino acids. Per germline, CDR1 MGHRA and CDR2 YSYEKL. Trimming cost V 1 base and J 7 bases; bases outside gene matches: 5. TCRdb reanalysed the RT-PCR reads using MiXCR and keeps one entry per CDR3 protein. The sample includes around 600,000 distinct CDR3 sequences, approximately 10% of them seen just once. This clonotype was found a few times. Its antigen is not known. The same data also contributed to another study, on T cells expressing NK-cell markers. As that study records: 5'RACE template switching with UMIs generated TCR beta cDNA. Out of eight donors sequenced, seven tested HCMV-seropositive and the remaining one seronegative. Restriction of the sorted population to alpha-beta TCR T cells was achieved in several experiments with an anti-gamma-delta TCR antibody. The HCMV specificity of the expanded NKG2C+ T cell clones stayed unresolved.

The rearrangement joins TRBV4-1 to TRBJ2-2; 14 bases fit TRBD2. The material was PBMCs from blood, obtained on the day of vaccination. The origin of this receptor is a man aged 50 to 59 who received an inactivated influenza vaccine. The DNA for the CDR3 is TGCGCCAGCAGCCAAGGTTATGGACTAGCGGGAGGCGGGGAGCTGTTTTTT. Translation: CASSQGYGLAGGGELFF.